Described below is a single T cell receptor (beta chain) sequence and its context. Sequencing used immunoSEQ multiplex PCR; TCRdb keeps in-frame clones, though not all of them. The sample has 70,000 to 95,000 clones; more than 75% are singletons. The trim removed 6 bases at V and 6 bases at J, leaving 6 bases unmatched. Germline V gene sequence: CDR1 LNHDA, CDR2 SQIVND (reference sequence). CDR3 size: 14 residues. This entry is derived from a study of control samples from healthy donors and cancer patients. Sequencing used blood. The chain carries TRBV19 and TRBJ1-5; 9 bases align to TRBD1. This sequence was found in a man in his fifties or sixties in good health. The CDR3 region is CASSPGTGPQPQHF. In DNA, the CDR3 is TGTGCCAGTAGCCCCGGGACAGGGCCTCAGCCCCAGCATTTT.